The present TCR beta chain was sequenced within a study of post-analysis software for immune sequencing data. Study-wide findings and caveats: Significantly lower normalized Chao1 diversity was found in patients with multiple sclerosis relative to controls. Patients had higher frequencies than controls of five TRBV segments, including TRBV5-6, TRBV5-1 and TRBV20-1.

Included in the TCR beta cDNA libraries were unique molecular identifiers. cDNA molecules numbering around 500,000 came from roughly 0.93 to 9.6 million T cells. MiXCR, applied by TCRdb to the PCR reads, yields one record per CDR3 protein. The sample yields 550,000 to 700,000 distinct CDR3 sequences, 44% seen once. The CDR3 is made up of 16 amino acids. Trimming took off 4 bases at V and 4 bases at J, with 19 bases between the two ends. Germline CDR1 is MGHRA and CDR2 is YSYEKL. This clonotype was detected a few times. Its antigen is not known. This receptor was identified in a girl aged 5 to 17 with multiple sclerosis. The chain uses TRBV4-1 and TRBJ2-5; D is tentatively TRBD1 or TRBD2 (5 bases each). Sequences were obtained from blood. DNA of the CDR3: TGCGCCAGCAGCCGCGCTGAATCCGGGACCCGAGAGACCCAGTACTTC. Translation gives CASSRAESGTRETQYF.